One sample yielded the 16 T cell receptor beta chains listed below, sequenced in a study of cytomegalovirus exposure and HLA in healthy donors. PCR employed 60 Vbeta and 13 Jbeta primers. Sequencing used immunoSEQ multiplex PCR; TCRdb keeps in-frame clones, though not all of them. The data contain about 94,000 clones, roughly 86% of them singletons. The sequencing input was PBMCs. Receptors originate from a human donor in good health.

With respect to this clone: The same CDR3 can be traced to other DNA sequences in this sample. The gene calls are TRBV9 and TRBJ2-2, with 7 nucleotides matching TRBD2. Germline V gene sequence: CDR1 SGDLS, CDR2 YYNGEE. This CDR3 region has 13 residues. The V and J ends lost 2 bases and 6 bases, in that order; junction bases with no gene match: 1. The CDR3 nucleotides read TGTGCCAGCAGCGTGGGGGGGTCCGGGGAGCTGTTTTTT. This translates into CASSVGGSGELFF.

The CDR3 here is CASSSGRNTEAFF. DNA for the CDR3: TGTGCCAGTAGTTCAGGCAGAAACACTGAAGCTTTCTTT. The chain couples TRBV19 to TRBJ1-1; no definite D call. CDR1 is LNHDA and CDR2 is SQIVND in the germline V gene (reference sequence). V gave up 5 bases and J gave up 2 bases, with 9 bases separating them. This CDR3 is 13 amino acids long.

The chain recombines TRBV4-2 with TRBJ1-1; weak D call: TRBD1 (6 bases). The V gene's germline CDR1 is LGHNA and CDR2 YNFKEQ. The CDR3 is made up of 12 amino acids. Trimming cost V 5 bases and J 11 bases, with 15 bases left between them. Here the CDR3 reads CASSATGLRAFF. CDR3 DNA sequence: TGTGCCAGCAGCGCTACAGGGTTGAGGGCTTTCTTT.

V gene TRBV5-1 combines with J gene TRBJ2-1; TRBD2 agrees at 13 bases. Germline assignment: CDR1 SGHRS and CDR2 YFSETQ. Losses at the gene ends were 2 bases for V and 5 bases for J; bases not matched to a gene: 1. The CDR3 consists of 15 residues. CDR3 nucleotides: TGCGCCAGCAGCTTACTAGCGGGGGGGGACAATGAGCAGTTCTTC. Translated, it gives CASSLLAGGDNEQFF.

This clone was detected only a few times. The gene calls are TRBV7-2 and TRBJ2-6, with D perhaps TRBD2 (5 bases). Trimming pared 3 bases from V and 2 bases from J, leaving 8 bases between. This CDR3 comprises 15 residues. CDR1 and CDR2 from the germline V gene are SGHTA and FQGNSA. Here the CDR3 reads CASSLRVPGANVLTF. The CDR3 bases are TGTGCCAGCAGCTTGCGGGTCCCTGGGGCCAACGTCCTGACTTTC.

This CDR3 is CASSYLAGGPGELFF. As DNA, the CDR3 is TGTGCCAGCAGTTACCTAGCGGGGGGTCCTGGGGAGCTGTTTTTT. V and J are TRBV6-6 and TRBJ2-2, with 11 nucleotides matching TRBD2. This CDR3 contains 15 residues. CDR1 and CDR2 from the germline V gene are MNHNY and SVGAGI (reference sequence). The V and J ends lost 2 bases and 8 bases, in that order; junction bases with no gene match: 4.

This clone was observed a single time. The chain links TRBV29-1 to TRBJ2-3; D may be TRBD2 (6 bases). CDR3 length equals 14 residues. The V gene lost 4 bases and the J gene lost 1 base, with 12 bases spanning the gap. Per the germline V gene, CDR1 is SQVTM and CDR2 is ANQGSEA. The CDR3 reads CSVVGGGGTDTQYF. DNA for the CDR3: TGCAGCGTTGTCGGGGGAGGAGGCACAGATACGCAGTATTTT.

J is TRBJ1-1 and V is TRBV18; TRBD1 might be the D (6 bases). Germline CDR1 and CDR2: KGHSH and LQKENI. V lost 3 bases to trimming and J lost 5 bases, with 13 bases between them. The CDR3 sequence is 14 residues long. The CDR3 reads CASSPTGQGTEAFF. The CDR3 DNA is TGTGCCAGCTCACCGACAGGCCAAGGGACTGAAGCTTTCTTT.

The rearrangement uses TRBV5-4 and TRBJ2-2; no clear D. There are 17 residues in the CDR3. Germline V gene sequence: CDR1 SGHNT, CDR2 YYREEE (reference sequence). V was clipped by 3 bases and J by 1 base, with 16 bases between them. The CDR3 DNA sequence: TGTGCCAGCAGCTCCAGGTTGGGCGCAGGGAACACCGGGGAGCTGTTTTTT. The encoded protein is CASSSRLGAGNTGELFF.

The rearrangement links TRBV6-1 to TRBJ1-5; D is unclear. Germline V gives CDR1 MNHNS, CDR2 SASEGT. V lost 3 bases, J lost 4 bases, and 10 bases lay in between. This CDR3 comprises 14 residues. For the CDR3, the DNA is TGTGCCAGCAGTGAGAACAGTCGGAATCAGCCCCAGCATTTT. Its translation is CASSENSRNQPQHF.

The chain couples TRBV7-9 to TRBJ2-7; D possibly corresponds to TRBD2 (6 bases). V was clipped by 2 bases and J by 2 bases, with 19 bases between them. CDR3 length equals 17 residues. Germline V gives CDR1 SEHNR, CDR2 FQNEAQ (reference sequence). In nucleotides, the CDR3 is TGTGCCAGCAGCTTAAGGGTCGGTGCGGGGAAGGCCTACGAGCAGTACTTC. Its protein product is CASSLRVGAGKAYEQYF.

V gene TRBV6-1 combines with J gene TRBJ2-2; the match to TRBD2 covers 8 bases. Unmatched junction bases numbered 3, after V lost 4 bases and J lost 5 bases. The CDR3 length is 14 residues. Germline V gene lookup returns CDR1 MNHNS and CDR2 SASEGT. For the CDR3, the DNA is TGTGCCAGCAGTGCGACGGGGGGGACCGGGGAGCTGTTTTTT. Translation gives CASSATGGTGELFF.

The chain joins TRBV6-5 to TRBJ1-5; 7 bases match TRBD1. The germline V gene encodes CDR1 MNHEY and CDR2 SVGAGI. V gave up 3 bases and J gave up 3 bases; unmatched junction bases: 8. The CDR3 is made up of 16 amino acids. The CDR3 bases are TGTGCCAGCAGTTATAACGCCAGGGGGGCCAATCAGCCCCAGCATTTT. This translates into CASSYNARGANQPQHF.

This chain links TRBV7-2 with TRBJ1-1; TRBD1 is a possible D gene (5 bases). The CDR3 runs to 16 residues. V shed 1 base and J shed 3 bases, with 15 bases lying between them. Germline CDR1 SGHTA, CDR2 FQGNSA. The CDR3 sequence is CASSLDRWEGDTEAFF. CDR3 DNA sequence: TGTGCCAGCAGCTTAGATAGGTGGGAAGGGGACACTGAAGCTTTCTTT.

The chain couples TRBV28 to TRBJ2-1; a weak D match, TRBD2 (6 bases). Germline CDR1 and CDR2: MDHEN and SYDVKM. The length of the CDR3 is 14 residues. V lost 8 bases and J 12 bases, leaving 23 bases between the germline ends. CDR3 DNA sequence: TGTGCCAGCGAATCGATCGCGGGAAATTCGATGCAGTTCTTC. Its translation is CASESIAGNSMQFF.

This chain links TRBV5-1 with TRBJ2-3, with D possibly TRBD2 on 5 matching bases. In germline, CDR1 is SGHRS, CDR2 YFSETQ. Trimming pared 0 bases from V and 4 bases from J, leaving 9 bases between. The CDR3 runs 14 residues. The CDR3 DNA reads TGCGCCAGCAGCTTGGCCCGGGAAGCAGATACGCAGTATTTT. The encoded protein is CASSLAREADTQYF.